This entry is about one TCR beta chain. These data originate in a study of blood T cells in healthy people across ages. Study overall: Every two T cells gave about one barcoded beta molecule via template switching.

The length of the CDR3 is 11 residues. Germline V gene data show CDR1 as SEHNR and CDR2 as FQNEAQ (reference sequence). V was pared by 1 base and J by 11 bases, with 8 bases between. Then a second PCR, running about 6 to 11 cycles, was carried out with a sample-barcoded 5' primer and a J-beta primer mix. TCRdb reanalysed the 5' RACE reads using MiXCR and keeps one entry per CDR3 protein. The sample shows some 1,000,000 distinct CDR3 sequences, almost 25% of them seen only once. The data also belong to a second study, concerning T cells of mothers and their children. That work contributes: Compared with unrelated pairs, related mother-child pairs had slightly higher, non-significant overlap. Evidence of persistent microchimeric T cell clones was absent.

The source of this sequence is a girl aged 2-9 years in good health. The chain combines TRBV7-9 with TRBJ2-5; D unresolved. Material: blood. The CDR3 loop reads CASSLGVTQYF. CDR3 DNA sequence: TGTGCCAGCAGCTTAGGGGTAACGCAGTACTTC.